Below are 24 T cell receptor beta chains sequenced from a single sample in a study of blood T cell repertoires in COVID-19. Clones were read by immunoSEQ multiplex PCR, and TCRdb kept only the in-frame ones, dropping some. Of roughly 220,000 clones in the sample, 85% to 90% were seen once. Sequencing input: PBMCs or T cells enriched from blood (not recorded which). These receptors came from a young woman in a cohort exposed to, infected with or recovered from COVID-19 (not recorded which).

The J gene is TRBJ1-3, the V gene TRBV5-1, with 7 nucleotides matching TRBD1. The trim removed 1 base at V and 0 bases at J, leaving 7 bases unmatched. CDR1 and CDR2 (germline): SGHRS, YFSETQ. CDR3 length: 17 amino acids. In DNA form, the CDR3 reads TGCGCCAGCAGCTTGACGGGACAGACCGACTCTGGAAACACCATATATTTT. Protein product: CASSLTGQTDSGNTIYF.

The V and J genes are TRBV2 and TRBJ1-2; D not resolved. CDR1 is SNHLY, CDR2 FYNNEI, per germline. The CDR3 contains 13 residues. V was trimmed by 5 bases and J by 9 bases, leaving 16 bases between them. As DNA, the CDR3 is TGTGCCAGCAGTACTCGTACCCCGCTACGCTACACCTTC. As protein: CASSTRTPLRYTF.

The CDR3 bases are TGTGCCAGCAGCCTGACAGGGGCCAATCAGCCCCAGCATTTT. This gives the protein CASSLTGANQPQHF. The rearrangement uses TRBV3-1 (or the pseudogene TRBV3-2) and TRBJ1-5; 8 nucleotides align to TRBD1. This CDR3 contains 14 residues. Germline-derived CDR1 and CDR2 are LGHDT and YNNKEL (reference sequence). The J segment lost 3 bases and the V segment lost 4 bases, leaving 2 bases of the junction unmatched.

This chain uses TRBV6-5 with TRBJ2-3; D is perhaps TRBD1 (5 bases). The CDR3 loop spans 14 amino acids. V shed 4 bases and J shed 1 base, with 9 bases lying between them. Germline CDR1 MNHEY, CDR2 SVGAGI. The CDR3 region has the DNA TGTGCCAGCAGTTGGGGCGACGGCACAGATACGCAGTATTTT. Translated, it gives CASSWGDGTDTQYF.

The V call is TRBV4-1, the J call TRBJ1-6; D perhaps matches TRBD1 (5 bases). Between the trimmed V and J ends, which lost 3 bases and 4 bases, there was a span of 19 bases. This CDR3 is built from 18 residues. Germline V gives CDR1 MGHRA, CDR2 YSYEKL. The CDR3 sequence: CASSQEPGGGGYNSPLHF. The CDR3 bases are TGCGCCAGCAGCCAGGAACCTGGGGGGGGTGGTTATAATTCACCCCTCCACTTT.

This chain links TRBV3-1 (or the pseudogene TRBV3-2) with TRBJ1-1; 12 bases agree with TRBD1. There are 16 residues in the CDR3. V was pared by 0 bases and J by 4 bases, with 3 bases of the junction left unmatched. Germline lookup yields CDR1 LGHDT and CDR2 YNNKEL (reference sequence). Here the CDR3 reads CASSQDSGQGATEAFF. CDR3 nucleotide sequence: TGTGCCAGCAGCCAAGATTCGGGACAGGGGGCCACTGAAGCTTTCTTT.

Concerning this clone: Sequence at one end of the junction differs from germline and may be a read error. The V and J genes are TRBV7-7 and TRBJ2-7; the match to TRBD1 covers 12 bases. Per the germline V gene, CDR1 is SSHAT and CDR2 is FNYEAQ (reference sequence). The CDR3 has 15 amino acids. CDR3 sequence: CASSPGQGAGYEQYF. DNA of the CDR3: TGTGCTAGCAGCCCGGGACAGGGGGCGGGTTACGAGCAGTACTTC.

This clone was seen a handful of times. The chain joins TRBV5-1 to TRBJ2-7, with D possibly TRBD1 on 6 matching bases. The CDR3 covers 15 residues. The germline gives CDR1 SGHRS, CDR2 YFSETQ. Trimming removed 4 bases at V and 7 bases at J, with 21 bases between. The CDR3 loop reads CASSRDRSVVREQYF. The CDR3 nucleotides read TGCGCCAGCAGCAGAGACAGGTCGGTAGTGAGGGAGCAGTACTTC.

J is TRBJ2-7 and V is TRBV3-1 (or the pseudogene TRBV3-2); no firm D call. Per the germline V gene, CDR1 is LGHDT and CDR2 is YNNKEL (reference sequence). This CDR3 contains 15 residues. Trimming pared 0 bases from V and 2 bases from J, leaving 11 bases between. The CDR3 spells CASSQDHSITYEQYF. CDR3 bases: TGTGCCAGCAGCCAAGATCACAGTATCACCTACGAGCAGTACTTC.

This sequence joins TRBV19 and TRBJ2-7, with TRBD1 identical over 10 bases. The germline V gene has CDR1 LNHDA and CDR2 SQIVND (reference sequence). The ends lost 8 bases at V and 7 bases at J; junction bases unmatched: 17. This CDR3 is 16 amino acids long. The CDR3 DNA reads TGTGCCAGTGGACAGGGACAGGGACAGGGGCCTGAAGAGCAGTACTTC. Its protein product is CASGQGQGQGPEEQYF.

This clone was detected only a few times. The chain has TRBV3-1 (or the pseudogene TRBV3-2) and TRBJ1-5; D may be TRBD1 (5 bases). The germline V and J ends were trimmed by 0 bases and 5 bases, with 5 bases remaining between them. Germline CDR1 and CDR2: LGHDT and YNNKEL (reference sequence). The CDR3 covers 13 residues. CDR3 DNA: TGTGCCAGCAGCCAAGACAGGGATCAGCCCCAGCATTTT. Encoded protein: CASSQDRDQPQHF.

This chain uses TRBV30 with TRBJ1-5, with 10 bases fitting TRBD1. CDR3 length: 15 amino acids. Germline V CDR1 and CDR2: GTSNPN, SVGIG (reference sequence). Trimming at V came to 5 bases and at J to 4 bases, leaving 8 bases not matched to a gene. Here the CDR3 reads CAWAQDRGLNQPQHF. The CDR3 bases are TGTGCCTGGGCCCAGGACAGGGGGTTGAATCAGCCCCAGCATTTT.

This clone was counted between two and nine times. The chain combines TRBV24-1 with TRBJ1-5; 10 bases agree with TRBD1. J lost 0 bases, V lost 9 bases, and 4 bases had no gene match. The germline V gene has CDR1 KGHDR and CDR2 SFDVKD. The CDR3 runs to 15 residues. The CDR3 is CATAGTGVSNQPQHF. The CDR3 DNA sequence: TGTGCCACCGCCGGGACAGGGGTTAGCAATCAGCCCCAGCATTTT.

The chain uses TRBV19 and TRBJ2-7, with D tentatively TRBD2 (5 bases). Trimming took 0 bases from V and 3 from J, leaving 12 bases between them. Germline values: CDR1 LNHDA, CDR2 SQIVND (reference sequence). The CDR3 has 15 residues. The CDR3 loop reads CASSIEKRSLYEQYF. The DNA of the CDR3 is TGTGCCAGTAGTATAGAAAAGCGGAGCCTCTACGAGCAGTACTTC.

The chain joins TRBV19 to TRBJ2-7; D remains ambiguous. V was shortened by 3 bases and J by 4 bases, with 13 bases between the two germline ends. Germline V gene sequence: CDR1 LNHDA, CDR2 SQIVND (reference sequence). The CDR3 runs to 14 residues. In DNA form, the CDR3 reads TGTGCCAGTAGTATCGAGGTTTTTGGTTACGAGCAGTACTTC. Translating gives CASSIEVFGYEQYF.

J is TRBJ1-5 and V is TRBV6-5; D gene unclear. Germline CDR1 is MNHEY and CDR2 is SVGAGI. The CDR3 length is 16 residues. With 0 bases removed from V and 2 bases from J, the gap between germline ends came to 11 bases. The CDR3 DNA sequence: TGTGCCAGCAGTTACTCCGCGGTTTTGGGCAATCAGCCCCAGCATTTT. This gives the protein CASSYSAVLGNQPQHF.

The V call is TRBV11-3, the J call TRBJ1-1; the D gene is possibly TRBD1 (5 bases). The germline V gene encodes CDR1 SGHNT and CDR2 YENEEA. This CDR3 region has 14 residues. V shed 5 bases and J shed 1 base, with 11 bases lying between them. CDR3 bases: TGTGCCAGCAGCCTTGGACACTGGAACACTGAAGCTTTCTTT. Its translation: CASSLGHWNTEAFF.

This clone was detected once. The rearrangement uses TRBV5-1 and TRBJ1-1, with a possible D match to TRBD1 (6 bases). There are 18 residues in the CDR3. The germline CDR1 and CDR2 sequences are SGHRS and YFSETQ. Deletions cut 4 bases from V and 0 bases from J, with 22 bases between. CDR3 protein: CASSPDPGQLQMNTEAFF. Here the CDR3 DNA reads TGCGCCAGCAGCCCAGACCCCGGACAGCTACAGATGAACACTGAAGCTTTCTTT.

Here the CDR3 DNA reads TGTGCCAGCGGATTAAGGAGGACAGGAAATGAAAAACTGTTTTTT. Protein product: CASGLRRTGNEKLFF. The chain employs TRBV27 and TRBJ1-4; 7 bases fit TRBD1. V trimming: 8 bases; J trimming: 5 bases; junction bases outside the gene matches: 11. Germline V gives CDR1 MNHEY, CDR2 SMNVEV (reference sequence). The CDR3 runs to 15 residues.

The chain employs TRBV9 and TRBJ1-2, with 11 positions matching TRBD1. V lost 4 bases and J lost 0; bases outside the gene matches: 8. The CDR3 is 17 amino acids. The germline gives CDR1 SGDLS, CDR2 YYNGEE. The CDR3 nucleotides read TGTGCCAGCAGCCCTCGGGACAGGGGGGGACCTAACTATGGCTACACCTTC. It codes for CASSPRDRGGPNYGYTF.

The V gene is TRBV19, the J gene TRBJ2-5; tentative D call: TRBD1 (5 bases). The CDR3 covers 14 residues. Trimming took off 0 bases at V and 5 bases at J, with 10 bases between the two ends. Germline V gene lookup returns CDR1 LNHDA and CDR2 SQIVND (reference sequence). The CDR3 here is CASSIDPGSETQYF. CDR3 nucleotide sequence: TGTGCCAGTAGTATAGACCCAGGGTCTGAGACCCAGTACTTC.

The V call is TRBV27, the J call TRBJ2-2; D gene uncertain. The germline V gene has CDR1 MNHEY and CDR2 SMNVEV (reference sequence). The V end lost 5 bases, the J end lost 2 bases, and 3 bases lay between the germline ends. CDR3 length: 12 residues. The chain's CDR3 is CASSPNTGELFF. DNA for the CDR3: TGTGCCAGCAGTCCTAACACCGGGGAGCTGTTTTTT.

The chain couples TRBV6-6 to TRBJ1-2; D is undetermined. Germline lookup yields CDR1 MNHNY and CDR2 SVGAGI (reference sequence). The V gene lost 6 bases and the J gene lost 0 bases, with 11 bases spanning the gap. This CDR3 spans 14 amino acids. CDR3 nucleotide sequence: TGTGCCAGCAGAACAAGAAGTTCTAACTATGGCTACACCTTC. Its protein product is CASRTRSSNYGYTF.

CDR3 in DNA: TGTGCCAGCAGTTTGGCGGGAGGGAGCAATGAGCAGTTCTTC. Encoded protein: CASSLAGGSNEQFF. The chain joins TRBV27 to TRBJ2-1, with 9 nucleotides matching TRBD2. Germline V gene data show CDR1 as MNHEY and CDR2 as SMNVEV (reference sequence). With 3 bases clipped from V and 6 bases from J, the junction kept 3 bases outside the gene matches. This CDR3 has 14 amino acids.